This is a list of T cell receptor beta chains from one sample in a study of T-cell reconstitution after alpha-beta-depleted transplantation in children. One entry per CDR3 protein, called by TCRdb with MiXCR from the PCR reads. The sample lists some 200,000 distinct CDR3 sequences, around 9.7% occurring once. The sample in question was PBMCs from the stem cell graft donor, obtained from the stem cell graft. These receptor sequences come from a human donor who donated a stem cell graft to a child with SCID. Each CDR3 is given with its conserved first and last residue.

j_gene	v_gene	CDR3aa
TRBJ1-2	TRBV7-8	CASSALAVYGYTF
TRBJ2-7	TRBV5-1	CASSTGLAGSSYEQYF
TRBJ1-5	TRBV20-1	CSAGRRNQPQHF
TRBJ2-4	TRBV14	CASSQDPPGFKNIQYF
TRBJ1-1	TRBV7-9	CASRPGDKNTEAFF
TRBJ2-1	TRBV7-6	CASSLAPTGSYNEQFF
TRBJ1-3	TRBV25-1	CASSDVPGTNYGNTIYF
TRBJ1-2	TRBV6-6	CASSGTFSYGYTF
TRBJ2-4	TRBV12-3/TRBV12-4	CASGRQGIGIQYF
TRBJ2-7	TRBV10-2	CASSQQVYEQYF
TRBJ2-2	TRBV4-1	CASSQDPLAGSNTGELFF
TRBJ2-3	TRBV5-1	CASSWWVGSTDTQYF
TRBJ1-2	TRBV4-1	CASSQGIQDRNYGYTF
TRBJ1-1	TRBV18	CASSPNTGKANTEAFF
TRBJ1-1	TRBV7-6	CASSPNRGTEAFF
TRBJ1-2	TRBV5-1	CASSPDRTSWGGYTF
TRBJ2-1	TRBV7-2	CASSLLGYNEQFF
TRBJ2-3	TRBV12-3/TRBV12-4	CASTPADTQYF
TRBJ1-4	TRBV20-1	CSGNPLGHLNEKLFF
TRBJ1-5	TRBV5-6	CASSLSQPNQPQHF
TRBJ2-7	TRBV18	CASSPGTGGQEQYF
TRBJ2-2	TRBV7-2	CASSRDYDTGELFF
TRBJ1-4	TRBV28	CATHATGATNEKLFF
TRBJ1-1	TRBV7-3	CASSPGPGPTEAFF
TRBJ2-4	TRBV6-1	CASRTATHGAKNIQYF
TRBJ2-3	TRBV7-2	CVSSPGSTDTQYF
TRBJ2-1	TRBV20-1	CSARDLGARVNEQFF
TRBJ2-3	TRBV6-4	CASSAGAGGTDTQYF
TRBJ2-3	TRBV11-2	CASSFRMDGGDTQYF
TRBJ1-5	TRBV19	CASSRDPLSNQPQHF
TRBJ1-5	TRBV7-9	CASSRDSGQPQHF
TRBJ2-7	TRBV15	CATSRGRGMTYEQYF
TRBJ2-2	TRBV3-1	CASSLQGHTGELFF
TRBJ2-7	TRBV6-1	CASRGPYEQYF
TRBJ1-1	TRBV10-3	CAITWGVDTEAFF
TRBJ1-6	TRBV28	CASRPGMRSPLHF
TRBJ2-7	TRBV28	CASSWSTSDYEQYF
TRBJ2-5	TRBV7-9	CASSLAGDQYF
TRBJ2-3	TRBV5-1	CASSQTSGGLSTDTQYF
TRBJ1-2	TRBV10-3	CAAQEVGTGGANYGYTF
TRBJ2-3	TRBV5-1	CASSLGSSGKGTDTQYF
TRBJ2-1	TRBV19	CASSIRDTDNEQFF
TRBJ1-2	TRBV25-1	CASSVTASYGYTF
TRBJ2-2	TRBV20-1	CSARIGQRGNTGELFF
TRBJ2-1	TRBV5-1	CASSWGGGYNEQFF
TRBJ2-2	TRBV6-5	CASSYEGGKTWELFF
TRBJ1-2	TRBV29-1	CSVEDPPRDFYNYGYTF
TRBJ2-7	TRBV3-1	CASSQVTGGTGEQYF
TRBJ1-1	TRBV7-9	CASSETGPSSFF
TRBJ2-3	TRBV20-1	CSARTGVTDTQYF
TRBJ1-6	TRBV12-3/TRBV12-4	CASTLITGDNSPLHF
TRBJ1-2	TRBV20-1	CSAASGVRYGYTF
TRBJ1-1	TRBV5-1	CASSLEAQMNTEAFF
TRBJ2-1	TRBV11-2	CASSLVLGVGKRFF